This note documents a single T cell receptor (beta chain) sequence. As yet, its antigen is unknown. From germline, CDR1 is LGHNA and CDR2 YNFKEQ. The CDR3 totals 15 residues. The entry originates in a study of monozygotic twins with inflammatory bowel disease. Study conclusions and caveats: Findings did not support one strong IBD-associated signal or clonotype.

TCRdb re-called the 5' RACE reads, yielding one record per CDR3 amino acid sequence without DNA. This listing includes roughly 300,000 distinct CDR3 sequences. The genes are TRBV4-2 and TRBJ2-5; TCRdb picks TRBD1, but there is no DNA to check that call. This TCR was recovered from a human donor with ulcerative colitis or Crohn's disease, or a healthy co-twin of an affected twin (not recorded which). The sequenced sample was blood. The CDR3 loop is CASSQAYARGETQYF.